This T cell receptor beta chain was documented in a study of T cell responses to AZD1222 COVID-19 vaccine. Study background: Second-dose groups at about 4 or about 12 weeks were pooled. Whole-study findings and limits: Spike-specific TCR breadth and depth grew following two AZD1222 doses. Clonal diversity was possibly underestimated, and the donors were mostly white British, with more females. Only a handful of people who got AZD1222 tested seropositive at baseline.

As for this clone: The antigen is not known.

Generated by immunoSEQ multiplex PCR, the TCRdb table keeps only in-frame clones and is missing some. The profile covers tens of thousands of clones, with roughly 88% appearing a single time and 8.5% to 9% taken by the ten largest. With V trimmed by 1 base and J by 2 bases, 10 bases remained unmatched. The CDR3 runs to 18 residues. Germline V lookup: CDR1 WSHSY, CDR2 SAAADI. The sample in question was peripheral blood, obtained on day 0 of AZD1222 vaccination. The chain recombines TRBV10-2 with TRBJ2-5, with TRBD2 matching over 10 bases. This clonotype originated in an adult in good health. The CDR3 sequence: CASSEWSGRAGRQETQYF. Here the CDR3 DNA reads TGCGCCAGCAGTGAGTGGAGCGGGAGGGCCGGGCGACAAGAGACCCAGTACTTC.